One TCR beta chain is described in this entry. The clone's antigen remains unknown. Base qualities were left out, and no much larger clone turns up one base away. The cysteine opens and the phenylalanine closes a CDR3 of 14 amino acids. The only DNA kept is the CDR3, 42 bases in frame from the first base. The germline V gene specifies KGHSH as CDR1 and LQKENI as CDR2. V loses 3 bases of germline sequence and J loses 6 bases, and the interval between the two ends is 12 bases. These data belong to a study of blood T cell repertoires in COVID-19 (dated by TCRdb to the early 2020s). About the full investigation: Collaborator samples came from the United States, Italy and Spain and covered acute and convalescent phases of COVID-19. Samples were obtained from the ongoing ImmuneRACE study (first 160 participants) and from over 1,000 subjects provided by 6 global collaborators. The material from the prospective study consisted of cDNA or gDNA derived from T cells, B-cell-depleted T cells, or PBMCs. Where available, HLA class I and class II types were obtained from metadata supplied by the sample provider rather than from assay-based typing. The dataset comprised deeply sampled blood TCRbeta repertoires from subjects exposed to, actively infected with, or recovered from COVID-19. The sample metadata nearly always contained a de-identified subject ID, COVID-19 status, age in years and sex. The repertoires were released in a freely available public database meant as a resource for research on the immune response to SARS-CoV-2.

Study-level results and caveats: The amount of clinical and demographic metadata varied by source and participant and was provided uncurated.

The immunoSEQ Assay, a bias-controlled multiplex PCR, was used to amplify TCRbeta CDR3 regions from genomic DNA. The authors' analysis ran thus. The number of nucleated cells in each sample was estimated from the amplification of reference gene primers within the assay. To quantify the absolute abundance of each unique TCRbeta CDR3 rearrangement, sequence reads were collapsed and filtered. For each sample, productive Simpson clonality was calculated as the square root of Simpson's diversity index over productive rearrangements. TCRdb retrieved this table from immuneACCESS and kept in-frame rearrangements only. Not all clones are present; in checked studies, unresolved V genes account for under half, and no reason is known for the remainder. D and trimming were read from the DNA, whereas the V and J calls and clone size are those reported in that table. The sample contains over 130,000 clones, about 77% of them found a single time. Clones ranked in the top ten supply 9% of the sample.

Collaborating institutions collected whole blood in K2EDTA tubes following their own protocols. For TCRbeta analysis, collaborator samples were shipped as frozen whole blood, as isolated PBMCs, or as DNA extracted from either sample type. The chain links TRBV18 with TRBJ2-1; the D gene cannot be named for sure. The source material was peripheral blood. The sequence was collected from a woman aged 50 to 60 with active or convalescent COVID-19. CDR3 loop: CASSPGVSGNEQFF. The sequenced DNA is TGTGCCAGCTCACCGGGCGTTTCAGGCAATGAGCAGTTCTTC.